The entry that follows covers one T cell receptor beta chain sequence. Method: immunoSEQ multiplex PCR; TCRdb's copy keeps in-frame clones and lacks some. The sample includes roughly 490,000 clones, 76% of them seen just once. This record belongs to a study of shared clonotypes between healthy human individuals. Sequenced input: PBMCs. The TCR sequence derives from a woman aged 40 to 49 in good health. Some clones in this sample may be carry-over from other donors' samples.

The CDR3 here is CASSFLGVAVEQFF. In nucleotides, the CDR3 is TGTGCCAGCAGCTTTTTGGGGGTAGCAGTTGAGCAGTTCTTC. The J gene is TRBJ2-1, the V gene TRBV7-2; D is perhaps TRBD1 or TRBD2 (5 bases each). The V end lost 3 bases, the J end lost 9 bases, and 15 bases lay between the germline ends. The CDR3 extends over 14 amino acids. Germline V gene lookup returns CDR1 SGHTA and CDR2 FQGNSA.